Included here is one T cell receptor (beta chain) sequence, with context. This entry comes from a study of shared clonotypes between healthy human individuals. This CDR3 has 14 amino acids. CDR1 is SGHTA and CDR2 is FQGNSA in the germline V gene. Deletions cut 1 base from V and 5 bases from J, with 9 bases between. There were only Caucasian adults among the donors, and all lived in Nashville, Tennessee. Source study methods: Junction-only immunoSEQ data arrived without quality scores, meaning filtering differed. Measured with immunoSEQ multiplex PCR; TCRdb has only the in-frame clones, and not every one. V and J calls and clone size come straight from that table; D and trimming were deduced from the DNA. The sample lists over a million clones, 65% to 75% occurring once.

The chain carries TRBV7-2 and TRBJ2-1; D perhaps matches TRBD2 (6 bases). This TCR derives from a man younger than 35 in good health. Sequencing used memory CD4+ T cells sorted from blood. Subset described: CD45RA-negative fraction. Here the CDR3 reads CASSLGTTNNEQFF. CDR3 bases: TGTGCCAGCAGCTTAGGGACTACCAACAATGAGCAGTTCTTC. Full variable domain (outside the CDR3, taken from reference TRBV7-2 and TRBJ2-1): GAGVSQSPSNKVTEKGKDVELRCDPISGHTALYWYRQSLGQGLEFLIYFQGNSAPDKSGLPSDRFSAERTGGSVSTLTIQRTQQEDSAVYLCASSLGTTNNEQFFGPGTRLTVL.